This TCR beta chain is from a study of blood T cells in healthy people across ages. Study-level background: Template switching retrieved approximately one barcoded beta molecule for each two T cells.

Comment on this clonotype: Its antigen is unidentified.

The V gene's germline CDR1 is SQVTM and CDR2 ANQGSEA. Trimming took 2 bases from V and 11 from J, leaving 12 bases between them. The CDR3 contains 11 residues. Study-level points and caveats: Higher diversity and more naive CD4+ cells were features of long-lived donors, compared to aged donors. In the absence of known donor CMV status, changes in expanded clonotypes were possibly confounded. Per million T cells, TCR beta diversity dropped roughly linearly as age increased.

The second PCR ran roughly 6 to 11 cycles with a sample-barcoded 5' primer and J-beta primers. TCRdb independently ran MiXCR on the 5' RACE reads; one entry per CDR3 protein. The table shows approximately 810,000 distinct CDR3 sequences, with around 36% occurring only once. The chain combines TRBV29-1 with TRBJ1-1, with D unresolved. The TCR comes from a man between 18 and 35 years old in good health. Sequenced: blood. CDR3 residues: CSVERDSRAFF. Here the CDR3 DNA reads TGCAGCGTTGAAAGAGACTCACGGGCTTTCTTT.